This entry lists 16 T cell receptor beta chains sequenced from one sample in a study of cytomegalovirus exposure and HLA in healthy donors. 60 Vbeta and 13 Jbeta primers were used in PCR. TCRdb keeps only in-frame clones here, not all; method: immunoSEQ multiplex PCR. The sample shows roughly 170,000 clones, about 80% of them seen only once. The sample was PBMCs. Receptors were obtained from a woman in her twenties or thirties in good health and CMV-seropositive.

The chain combines TRBV6-1 with TRBJ2-7, with 10 bases aligning to TRBD1. CDR1 and CDR2 (germline): MNHNS, SASEGT. The CDR3 sequence is 16 residues long. Germline trimming cut 7 bases from V and 3 bases from J; bases unmatched to any gene: 12. In nucleotides, the CDR3 is TGTGCCAGCACGGAAGCCGTGGGACAGGGGTACTACGAGCAGTACTTC. Protein product: CASTEAVGQGYYEQYF.

This chain connects TRBV18 to TRBJ2-1, with 7 bases fitting TRBD2. With 6 bases clipped from V and 2 bases from J, the junction kept 7 bases outside the gene matches. CDR3 size: 15 residues. CDR1 and CDR2 from the germline V gene are KGHSH and LQKENI. The CDR3 spells CASSYGRPPYNEQFF. CDR3 coding DNA: TGTGCCAGCTCGTACGGGAGGCCCCCCTACAATGAGCAGTTCTTC.

In this sample, this clone turned up a few times. This rearrangement joins TRBV6-5 to TRBJ2-4, with D possibly being TRBD1 (5 bases). The CDR3 is made up of 16 amino acids. Germline assignment: CDR1 MNHEY and CDR2 SVGAGI. V lost 0 bases and J lost 2, with 11 bases in between. CDR3 bases: TGTGCCAGCAGTTACTCGTCCGACAGCTCCAAAAACATTCAGTACTTC. Translated: CASSYSSDSSKNIQYF.

This clone was observed a handful of times. The chain carries TRBV5-1 and TRBJ2-5, with 7 bases identical to TRBD2. V trimming: 0 bases; J trimming: 4 bases; junction bases outside the gene matches: 12. The CDR3 is 17 amino acids. CDR1 is SGHRS and CDR2 is YFSETQ in the germline V gene. This CDR3 is CASSLVGSSGGVETQYF. In DNA form, the CDR3 reads TGCGCCAGCAGCTTGGTAGGGTCTAGCGGAGGGGTAGAGACCCAGTACTTC.

The V gene is TRBV6-6, the J gene TRBJ1-3, with a possible D match to TRBD1 (5 bases). The germline V gene has CDR1 MNHNY and CDR2 SVGAGI (reference sequence). This CDR3 has 15 amino acids. V gave up 2 bases and J gave up 0 bases, with 8 bases separating them. CDR3 in amino acids: CASSYRGSSGNTIYF. DNA of the CDR3: TGTGCCAGCAGTTACAGGGGATCCTCTGGAAACACCATATATTTT.

The chain combines TRBV5-1 with TRBJ1-1; D is ambiguous. The CDR3 is 14 amino acids. Germline CDR1 is SGHRS and CDR2 is YFSETQ. V lost 4 bases and J 2 bases, leaving 12 bases between the germline ends. CDR3 amino acids: CASSQGGLNTEAFF. The CDR3, as DNA: TGCGCCAGCAGCCAAGGAGGGTTAAACACTGAAGCTTTCTTT.

J is TRBJ1-6 and V is TRBV30; 9 nucleotides agree with TRBD1. The V and J ends lost 3 bases and 8 bases, in that order; junction bases with no gene match: 5. The CDR3 has 14 residues. CDR1 and CDR2 (germline): GTSNPN, SVGIG (reference sequence). This CDR3 is CAWRERTGDSPLHF. CDR3 bases: TGTGCCTGGAGAGAGAGGACAGGGGATTCACCCCTCCACTTT.

This clone appeared many times. The rearrangement uses TRBV25-1 and TRBJ2-2, with no clear D. V was pared by 0 bases and J by 1 base, with 6 bases between. From germline, CDR1 is MGHDK and CDR2 SYGVNS. The CDR3 loop spans 15 amino acids. The CDR3 DNA reads as TGTGCCAGCAGTGAATACAGCGTGAACACCGGGGAGCTGTTTTTT. This translates into CASSEYSVNTGELFF.

This sequence joins TRBV10-3 and TRBJ1-2; no definite D call. This CDR3 contains 11 residues. Germline CDR1 reads ENHRY; CDR2 reads SYGVKD. Trimming removed 7 bases from V and 4 bases from J, with 7 bases in between. The CDR3 sequence is CAIMAGYGYTF. CDR3 sequence (DNA): TGTGCCATCATGGCAGGCTATGGCTACACCTTC.

V and J are TRBV29-1 and TRBJ2-7; 9 positions agree with TRBD1. With V trimmed by 7 bases and J by 6 bases, 10 bases remained unmatched. The CDR3 extends over 13 amino acids. Germline assignment: CDR1 SQVTM and CDR2 ANQGSEA. Here the CDR3 DNA reads TGCAGCGGACAGACAGGGGGAGGGGGCGAGCAGTACTTC. Protein sequence: CSGQTGGGGEQYF.

The gene calls are TRBV11-2 and TRBJ1-1; D might be TRBD1 (5 bases). Germline lookup yields CDR1 SGHAT and CDR2 FQNNGV. Trimming took off 5 bases at V and 6 bases at J, with 10 bases between the two ends. The CDR3 covers 12 residues. CDR3 in amino acids: CASSEETAEAFF. CDR3 nucleotide sequence: TGTGCCAGCAGCGAGGAGACAGCTGAAGCTTTCTTT.

This clone came up a few times. J is TRBJ2-5 and V is TRBV6-1, with 9 bases matching TRBD2. CDR1 is MNHNS and CDR2 is SASEGT in the germline V gene. CDR3 length equals 14 residues. After removal of 6 bases from V and 5 bases from J, the junction contained 7 bases not matched to a gene. The CDR3 loop is CASRKLAGVETQYF. In nucleotides, the CDR3 is TGTGCCAGCAGAAAGTTAGCGGGAGTTGAGACCCAGTACTTC.

The chain is built from TRBV7-9 and TRBJ1-2, with a possible D match to TRBD1 (5 bases). CDR1 SEHNR and CDR2 FQNEAQ come from the germline V gene (reference sequence). There are 14 residues in the CDR3. V gave up 0 bases and J gave up 4 bases, with 9 bases separating them. CDR3 protein: CASSLATGPYGYTF. CDR3 nucleotide sequence: TGTGCCAGCAGCTTAGCAACAGGCCCCTATGGCTACACCTTC.

The V and J genes are TRBV4-1 and TRBJ2-3; 7 bases are a match to TRBD1. The CDR3 runs 15 residues. The germline gives CDR1 MGHRA, CDR2 YSYEKL. Trimming removed 5 bases from V and 2 bases from J; junction bases left unmatched: 7. DNA of the CDR3: TGCGCCAGCAGCGTCCGGGACAGTCCCACAGATACGCAGTATTTT. Amino acids: CASSVRDSPTDTQYF.

This clone was counted between two and nine times. This chain joins TRBV27 and TRBJ2-3; the D gene is possibly TRBD2 (5 bases). Trimming removed 4 bases at V and 5 bases at J, with 25 bases between. Germline CDR1 reads MNHEY; CDR2 reads SMNVEV (reference sequence). This CDR3 comprises 18 residues. Written as DNA, the CDR3 is TGTGCCAGCAGTTCCCTCCACCGTCGGACTCTCTCGGAAGATACGCAGTATTTT. This codes for CASSSLHRRTLSEDTQYF.

Only a few counts were recorded for this clone. The genes are TRBV21-1 and TRBJ2-5; the table's D gene call, TRBD1, was not cross checked with the DNA. TRBV21-1 is a pseudogene. The CDR3 runs to 14 residues. The CDR3 spells CASSKGDKQETQYF. CDR3 DNA: TGTGCCAGCAGCAAAGGAGACAAGCAAGAGACCCAGTACTTC.